The 26 T cell receptor beta chains presented below share a single source sample, sequenced in a study of blood T cells in healthy people across ages. Then a second PCR, running about 6 to 12 cycles, was carried out with a sample-barcoded 5' primer and a J-beta primer mix. TCRdb independently ran MiXCR on the 5' RACE reads; one entry per CDR3 protein. The sample yields some 780,000 distinct CDR3 sequences, approximately 60% seen once. Sequences were obtained from blood. The receptors shown here come from a man between 40 and 49 years old in good health.

The genes are TRBV15 and TRBJ2-1, with a possible D match to TRBD1 (5 bases). CDR1 and CDR2 from the germline V gene are LNHNV and YYDKDF (reference sequence). V dropped 7 bases and J dropped 3 bases, with 16 bases sitting between them. CDR3 length equals 15 residues. CDR3 sequence: CATKPQVPLYNEQFF. CDR3 sequence (DNA): TGTGCCACCAAGCCACAGGTGCCCCTCTACAATGAGCAGTTCTTC.

This clonotype was seen a few times. The chain carries TRBV3-1 and TRBJ2-5; 15 bases match TRBD2. The CDR3 totals 16 residues. Germline CDR1 LGHDT, CDR2 YNNKEL (reference sequence). V dropped 4 bases and J dropped 5; count of bases not matched to a gene: 5. The CDR3 reads CASSPWTSGGEETQYF. As DNA, the CDR3 is TGTGCCAGCAGCCCATGGACTAGCGGGGGGGAGGAGACCCAGTACTTC.

This rearrangement joins TRBV7-2 to TRBJ2-1; D unclear. V was shortened by 3 bases and J by 5 bases, with 8 bases between the two germline ends. CDR1 is SGHTA and CDR2 is FQGNSA in the germline V gene. The CDR3 runs 13 residues. The CDR3 region is CASSFLINNEQFF. The CDR3 coding sequence is TGTGCCAGCAGCTTCTTAATCAACAATGAGCAGTTCTTC.

The chain carries TRBV27 and TRBJ1-6; no reliable D call. The CDR3 runs 15 residues. Trimming removed 7 bases from V and 5 bases from J, with 15 bases in between. The germline gives CDR1 MNHEY, CDR2 SMNVEV (reference sequence). CDR3 region: CASNLRPLNNSPLHF. The CDR3 region has the DNA TGTGCCAGCAACCTCCGACCGTTGAATAATTCACCCCTCCACTTT.

A note on this clonotype: This may be a read error: a much more frequent sequence differs by one nucleotide. The chain carries TRBV7-2 and TRBJ2-3, with 8 bases matching TRBD1. CDR1 is SGHTA and CDR2 is FQGNSA in the germline V gene. The V and J ends lost 6 bases and 5 bases, in that order; junction bases with no gene match: 4. The CDR3 covers 13 residues. CDR3 loop: CASSGQGKDTQYF. The CDR3 nucleotides read TGTGCCAGCAGTGGACAGGGCAAAGATACGCAGTATTTT. The variable domain in full, completed from reference TRBV7-2 and TRBJ2-3, reads GAGVSQSPSNKVTEKGKDVELRCDPISGHTALYWYRQSLGQGLEFLIYFQGNSAPDKSGLPSDRFSAERTGGSVSTLTIQRTQQEDSAVYLCASSGQGKDTQYFGPGTRLTVL.

This clonotype was seen a few times. V and J are TRBV12-3 or TRBV12-4 and TRBJ1-4; 9 nucleotides line up with TRBD1. Trimming took 6 bases from V and 8 from J; bases not matched to a gene: 10. The length of the CDR3 is 15 residues. The CDR3: CASRTTGGRSEKLFF. CDR3 coding DNA: TGTGCCAGCAGGACGACAGGGGGGCGGTCGGAAAAACTGTTTTTT.

The chain couples TRBV20-1 to TRBJ1-1, with D possibly being TRBD1 (5 bases). V was cut by 5 bases and J by 4 bases, with 11 bases left in between. The CDR3 contains 12 residues. The V gene's germline CDR1 is DFQATT and CDR2 SNEGSKA (reference sequence). CDR3 in amino acids: CSASGRATEAFF. CDR3 sequence (DNA): TGCAGTGCTTCAGGGAGGGCCACTGAAGCTTTCTTT.

This clonotype has just a few counts. V and J are TRBV29-1 and TRBJ2-7; D is uncertain. V lost 4 bases to trimming and J lost 2 bases, with 12 bases between them. The CDR3 covers 13 residues. Per the germline V gene, CDR1 is SQVTM and CDR2 is ANQGSEA. CDR3 nucleotide sequence: TGCAGCGTTGCGAAGGTGGATCCCTACGAGCAGTACTTC. Protein product: CSVAKVDPYEQYF.

This chain joins TRBV7-2 and TRBJ1-4; D is possibly TRBD1 (6 bases). V lost 8 bases and J 7 bases, leaving 23 bases between the germline ends. The CDR3 length is 16 residues. Germline lookup yields CDR1 SGHTA and CDR2 FQGNSA. CDR3 DNA: TGTGCCAGCGGCCCCGGACGGGGGGGCTTGGGTGAAAAACTGTTTTTT. This encodes CASGPGRGGLGEKLFF. Full variable domain (remainder filled in from reference TRBV7-2 and TRBJ1-4): GAGVSQSPSNKVTEKGKDVELRCDPISGHTALYWYRQSLGQGLEFLIYFQGNSAPDKSGLPSDRFSAERTGGSVSTLTIQRTQQEDSAVYLCASGPGRGGLGEKLFFGSGTQLSVL.

The chain links TRBV12-3 or TRBV12-4 to TRBJ2-3; D possibly corresponds to TRBD2 (5 bases). Trimming shortened V by 7 bases and J by 1 base, and 12 bases separated the two germline ends. CDR3 length: 14 residues. The CDR3 sequence: CASTPRAGTDTQYF. CDR3 in DNA: TGTGCCAGCACTCCGAGGGCGGGCACAGATACGCAGTATTTT.

The chain has TRBV12-3 or TRBV12-4 and TRBJ1-5; D may be TRBD1 (5 bases). The CDR3 is made up of 16 amino acids. Trimming cost V 4 bases and J 1 base, with 14 bases left between them. The CDR3 sequence is CASSSLPDRSNQPQHF. For the CDR3, the DNA is TGTGCCAGCAGTTCACTTCCCGACAGAAGCAATCAGCCCCAGCATTTT.

Note on this clonotype: The junction shows a germline mismatch at one end, possibly a read error. CDR3 region: CASSQVTFGGETQYF. In DNA form, the CDR3 reads TGTGCTAGCAGCCAAGTAACGTTTGGGGGAGAGACCCAGTACTTC. The chain has TRBV3-1 and TRBJ2-7; possibly TRBD1 or TRBD2 for D (5 bases each). The J call is uncertain, as TRBJ2-5 better fits the DNA end. Germline loops: CDR1 LGHDT, CDR2 YNNKEL (reference sequence). The CDR3 has 15 residues.

This clonotype was seen a handful of times. The chain combines TRBV27 with TRBJ2-7; TRBD1 matches at 9 bases. Germline lookup yields CDR1 MNHEY and CDR2 SMNVEV (reference sequence). The CDR3 totals 14 residues. With 8 bases clipped from V and 4 bases from J, the junction kept 9 bases outside the gene matches. This CDR3 reads CASGLKQGAYEQYF. The CDR3 bases are TGTGCCAGCGGCCTAAAACAGGGGGCGTACGAGCAGTACTTC.

In this sample, this clonotype turned up once. CDR3 sequence (DNA): TGTGCCAGCAGCTCAACAGGGGGTGCTAACTATGGCTACACCTTC. It encodes CASSSTGGANYGYTF. The chain has TRBV7-9 and TRBJ1-2, with 8 positions matching TRBD1. From germline, CDR1 is SEHNR and CDR2 FQNEAQ (reference sequence). This CDR3 region has 15 residues. V shed 4 bases and J 0 bases; nucleotides not matched to a gene: 4.

The chain couples TRBV29-1 to TRBJ2-6; possibly TRBD1 for D (6 bases). Per germline, CDR1 SQVTM and CDR2 ANQGSEA. Trimming took off 0 bases at V and 1 base at J, with 10 bases between the two ends. This CDR3 contains 16 residues. The CDR3 region has the DNA TGCAGCGTTGAAGACCCTACAGGGTCTGGGGCCAACGTCCTGACTTTC. This translates into CSVEDPTGSGANVLTF.

The chain links TRBV7-9 to TRBJ2-3; no reliable D call. Germline CDR1 is SEHNR and CDR2 is FQNEAQ (reference sequence). Trimming took off 3 bases at V and 3 bases at J, with 10 bases between the two ends. The CDR3 runs 14 residues. CDR3 amino acids: CASSFGIATDTQYF. In DNA, the CDR3 is TGTGCCAGCAGCTTCGGCATAGCTACAGATACGCAGTATTTT.

The chain links TRBV5-1 to TRBJ2-5; D may match TRBD1 or TRBD2 (5 bases each). The germline V gene encodes CDR1 SGHRS and CDR2 YFSETQ. CDR3 length: 15 residues. Trimming took off 1 base at V and 2 bases at J, with 12 bases between the two ends. CDR3 sequence reads: CASSLWGSAQETQYF. DNA for the CDR3: TGCGCCAGCAGCTTGTGGGGGTCAGCTCAAGAGACCCAGTACTTC.

This clonotype was seen only a few times. The chain is built from TRBV11-1 and TRBJ2-2, with unresolved D. Germline V gene data show CDR1 as SGHAT and CDR2 as FQDESV (reference sequence). CDR3 length: 13 residues. The V end lost 0 bases, the J end lost 6 bases, and 5 bases lay between the germline ends. This CDR3 reads CASSLAGPGELFF. The CDR3 coding sequence is TGTGCCAGCAGCTTAGCGGGTCCCGGGGAGCTGTTTTTT.

The CDR3 protein is CASSAIRGPGEQYF. Here the CDR3 DNA reads TGTGCCAGCAGCGCAATTAGAGGGCCGGGGGAGCAGTACTTC. The chain has TRBV7-2 and TRBJ2-1, with D perhaps TRBD2 (5 bases). The DNA end is more similar to TRBJ2-7, so the J call may be wrong. CDR1 is SGHTA, CDR2 FQGNSA, per germline. This CDR3 has 14 residues.

This chain joins TRBV27 and TRBJ2-2; weak D call: TRBD1 (6 bases). Trimming took off 5 bases at V and 14 bases at J, with 21 bases between the two ends. The CDR3 has 14 amino acids. Germline loops: CDR1 MNHEY, CDR2 SMNVEV (reference sequence). The CDR3 loop reads CASSTGSQYKPLFF. The CDR3 DNA reads TGTGCCAGCAGTACAGGGTCCCAGTACAAGCCACTGTTTTTT.

CDR3 DNA: TGTGCCAGCAGCCCCCCGGACAGTAACTATGGCTACACCTTC. Amino acids: CASSPPDSNYGYTF. The V and J genes are TRBV4-2 and TRBJ1-2, with D maybe TRBD1 (6 bases). The V end was cut by 4 bases, the J end by 1 base, with 10 bases between. CDR3 length: 14 residues. In germline, CDR1 is LGHNA, CDR2 YNFKEQ.

In its sample, this clonotype was seen a few times. J is TRBJ1-2 and V is TRBV2; 7 positions agree with TRBD1. The CDR3 sequence is 13 residues long. CDR1 SNHLY and CDR2 FYNNEI come from the germline V gene. The ends lost 4 bases at V and 5 bases at J; junction bases unmatched: 4. CDR3 nucleotides: TGTGCCAGCAGTGGACCGGGACAGTATGGCTACACCTTC. It is translated as CASSGPGQYGYTF.

This clonotype was recorded a few times. This chain joins TRBV7-2 and TRBJ2-4, with 10 nucleotides matching TRBD1. Germline CDR1 reads SGHTA; CDR2 reads FQGNSA. J was trimmed by 7 bases and V by 5 bases; bases with no gene match: 11. This CDR3 has 16 amino acids. The CDR3 sequence is CASSPTSTGGWNIQYF. The CDR3 region has the DNA TGTGCCAGCAGCCCTACTTCGACAGGGGGCTGGAACATTCAGTACTTC. The complete variable domain, with remaining parts taken from reference TRBV7-2 and TRBJ2-4, reads GAGVSQSPSNKVTEKGKDVELRCDPISGHTALYWYRQSLGQGLEFLIYFQGNSAPDKSGLPSDRFSAERTGGSVSTLTIQRTQQEDSAVYLCASSPTSTGGWNIQYFGAGTRLSVL.

The V and J genes are TRBV18 and TRBJ2-7; D unresolved. Germline V gene data show CDR1 as KGHSH and CDR2 as LQKENI. Deletions cut 3 bases from V and 3 bases from J, with 12 bases between. The CDR3 runs to 14 residues. In DNA, the CDR3 is TGTGCCAGCTCACCGGGTCTATACCTCTACGAGCAGTACTTC. Its translation is CASSPGLYLYEQYF.

The chain links TRBV9 to TRBJ2-3; D tentatively reads TRBD1 or TRBD2 (5 bases each). The V end lost 3 bases, the J end lost 2 bases, and 16 bases lay between the germline ends. CDR1 and CDR2 from the germline V gene are SGDLS and YYNGEE. The CDR3 covers 16 residues. The CDR3 DNA sequence: TGTGCCAGCAGCGCGACCATAGGGGACCTCACAGATACGCAGTATTTT. Encoded protein: CASSATIGDLTDTQYF.

This chain uses TRBV10-3 with TRBJ2-3, with 8 bases identical to TRBD1. Trimming cost V 2 bases and J 5 bases; bases outside gene matches: 3. The CDR3 covers 14 residues. The germline gives CDR1 ENHRY, CDR2 SYGVKD. The CDR3 DNA sequence: TGTGCCATCAGTGAGCCAGGGGGCAAAGATACGCAGTATTTT. It translates to CAISEPGGKDTQYF.